The T cell receptor beta chain under discussion was sequenced for a study of blood T cell repertoires in COVID-19. Whole-study context: Sites across the United States, Italy and Spain contributed samples from acute and convalescent COVID-19. The analysed material was cDNA or gDNA that came from T cells, B-cell-depleted T cells, or PBMCs.

As originally analysed: From reference gene primer amplification, estimates of nucleated cell counts were derived. TCRdb's copy holds only in-frame clones and misses some; the assay was immunoSEQ multiplex PCR. V, J and clone size are taken as reported in that table, and D and trimming were inferred from the DNA itself. The table shows over 70,000 clones, with over 75% occurring only once. Losses at the gene ends were 6 bases for V and 3 bases for J; bases not matched to a gene: 4. Germline-derived CDR1 and CDR2 are WSHSY and SAAADI. This CDR3 region has 13 residues. The chain uses TRBV10-2 and TRBJ1-1, with 7 bases aligning to TRBD1. Sequencing used peripheral blood. This clonotype was obtained from a man at least 80 years old with acute or convalescent COVID-19. The DNA of the CDR3 is TGCGCCAGCAGGGGACAGACTTACACTGAAGCTTTCTTT. Translating it yields CASRGQTYTEAFF.